Below, 3 T cell receptor beta chains from the same sample are listed, as sequenced in a study of OX40 agonist ivuxolimab in advanced cancers. TCRdb keeps only in-frame clones here, not all; method: immunoSEQ multiplex PCR. The top ten hold roughly 1.3% of the sample, which has about 58,000 clones, around 86% seen once. The sample here was CD4+ or CD8+ T cells sorted from blood, taken in a trial of the OX40 agonist ivuxolimab. All receptors derive from an adult with an advanced solid tumor such as melanoma, head and neck, liver or kidney cancer.

The chain employs TRBV5-4 and TRBJ1-1, with TRBD1 matching over 9 bases. The V segment lost 4 bases and the J segment 5 bases; nucleotides outside the gene matches: 9. The CDR3 length is 15 residues. The germline gives CDR1 SGHNT, CDR2 YYREEE (reference sequence). DNA for the CDR3: TGTGCCAGCAGCCCACAGGGGGCAGGGGTTACTGAAGCTTTCTTT. It yields the protein CASSPQGAGVTEAFF.

This clone was observed once. The chain combines TRBV6-6 with TRBJ1-6, with D perhaps matching TRBD1 (6 bases). Germline CDR1 reads MNHNY; CDR2 reads SVGAGI (reference sequence). The CDR3 has 15 amino acids. The V end lost 4 bases, the J end lost 6 bases, and 13 bases lay between the germline ends. CDR3 coding DNA: TGTGCCAGCAGTTTCCGGGACACTCGTAATTCACCCCTCCACTTT. This gives the protein CASSFRDTRNSPLHF.

The chain uses TRBV7-9 and TRBJ2-2; D might be TRBD1 (6 bases). The CDR3 loop spans 15 amino acids. Trimming shortened V by 2 bases and J by 4 bases, and 11 bases separated the two germline ends. Germline V gene lookup returns CDR1 SEHNR and CDR2 FQNEAQ (reference sequence). This CDR3 is CASSLFGRGTGELFF. The CDR3 DNA is TGTGCCAGCAGCTTATTCGGCAGGGGCACCGGGGAGCTGTTTTTT.